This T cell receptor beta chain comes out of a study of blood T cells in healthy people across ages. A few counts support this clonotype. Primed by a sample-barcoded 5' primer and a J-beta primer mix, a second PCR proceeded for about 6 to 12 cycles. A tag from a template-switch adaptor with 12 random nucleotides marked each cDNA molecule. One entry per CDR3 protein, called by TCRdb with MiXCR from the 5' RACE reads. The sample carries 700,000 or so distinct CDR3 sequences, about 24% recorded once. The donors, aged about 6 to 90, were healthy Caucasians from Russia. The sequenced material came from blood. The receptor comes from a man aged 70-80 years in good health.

In DNA, the CDR3 is TGCGCCAGCAGCCAGGGACAGGGTACGCGGGAGCAGTACGTC. Amino acid sequence: CASSQGQGTREQYV. The J gene is TRBJ2-7, the V gene TRBV5-1, with 9 bases aligning to TRBD1. The germline gives CDR1 SGHRS, CDR2 YFSETQ. Germline trimming cut 4 bases from V and 7 bases from J; bases unmatched to any gene: 9. There are 14 residues in the CDR3.